A single sample is the source of the 24 T cell receptor beta chains below, sequenced in a study of T cell repertoires in aging, cancer and after chemotherapy. Amplification of TCR beta used genomic DNA extracted from peripheral blood. Rearranged V-D-J TRB sequences were amplified with a mixed TRB-A/B primer pool. TCRdb ran MiXCR on the multiplex PCR reads and lists one entry per CDR3 protein. The sample includes fewer than 7,000 distinct CDR3 sequences, about 32% of them seen just once. Sequencing was performed on blood. Source of these receptors: a human donor with a blood cancer.

This clonotype is termed medium-sized. The rearrangement uses TRBV11-3 and TRBJ2-7; 8 positions match TRBD1. The CDR3 spans 14 residues. Germline CDR1 SGHNT, CDR2 YENEEA. J lost 5 bases, V lost 8 bases, and 11 bases had no gene match. CDR3 sequence (DNA): TGTGCCAGCGGAACGGGACAGGCCCTCCACGAGCAGTACTTC. This sequence encodes CASGTGQALHEQYF.

This chain connects TRBV4-1 to TRBJ2-1, with TRBD2 identical over 14 bases. Germline lookup yields CDR1 MGHRA and CDR2 YSYEKL. The CDR3 sequence is 16 residues long. J gave up 9 bases and V 3 bases, and 7 bases lay outside the gene matches. DNA for the CDR3: TGCGCCAGCAGCCATCGACTAGCGGGAGGGAGCAGTGAGCAGTTCTTC. Translating it yields CASSHRLAGGSSEQFF.

By share, this clonotype ranks as medium-sized. V gene TRBV6-5 combines with J gene TRBJ2-6; D may be TRBD2 (6 bases). The CDR3 loop spans 17 amino acids. The germline V gene has CDR1 MNHEY and CDR2 SVGAGI. V lost 0 bases to trimming and J lost 2 bases, with 11 bases between them. In DNA form, the CDR3 reads TGTGCCAGCAGTTACTCGATACCGGGGGCTGGGGCCAACGTCCTGACTTTC. Translation gives CASSYSIPGAGANVLTF.

The gene calls are TRBV7-6 and TRBJ2-7, with 7 positions matching TRBD1. Trimming at V came to 5 bases and at J to 3 bases, leaving 10 bases not matched to a gene. The CDR3 length is 15 residues. CDR1 SGHVS and CDR2 FNYEAQ come from the germline V gene. The CDR3 region is CASSGTTGVFYEQYF. The CDR3 DNA reads TGTGCCAGCAGCGGGACAACAGGGGTCTTCTACGAGCAGTACTTC. Full variable domain (remainder filled in from reference TRBV7-6 and TRBJ2-7): GAGVSQSPRYKVTKRGQDVALRCDPISGHVSLYWYRQALGQGPEFLTYFNYEAQQDKSGLPNDRFSAERPEGSISTLTIQRTEQRDSAMYRCASSGTTGVFYEQYFGPGTRLTVT.

The chain carries TRBV18 and TRBJ2-1; D uncertain. Germline values: CDR1 KGHSH, CDR2 LQKENI. This CDR3 region has 16 residues. Trimming cost V 0 bases and J 1 base, with 10 bases left between them. For the CDR3, the DNA is TGTGCCAGCTCACCACCGAACGCGGTTTCCTACAATGAGCAGTTCTTC. Its protein is CASSPPNAVSYNEQFF.

This clonotype was counted a few times. The chain recombines TRBV7-9 with TRBJ2-5; 10 bases match TRBD1. This CDR3 is 15 amino acids long. Trimming took 3 bases from V and 4 from J; bases not matched to a gene: 5. Germline values: CDR1 SEHNR, CDR2 FQNEAQ (reference sequence). This CDR3 is CASSFRDRGPETQYF. In nucleotides, the CDR3 is TGTGCCAGCAGCTTTCGCGACAGGGGGCCAGAGACCCAGTACTTC.

There are a few counts of this clonotype. The V gene is TRBV29-1, the J gene TRBJ1-1; no reliable D call. CDR3 size: 15 residues. The V end lost 7 bases, the J end lost 3 bases, and 21 bases lay between the germline ends. Looked up from germline, CDR1 is SQVTM and CDR2 is ANQGSEA. CDR3 loop: CSASSKMGVDTEAFF. DNA of the CDR3: TGCAGCGCCTCTTCGAAAATGGGAGTAGACACTGAAGCTTTCTTT.

This clonotype has a handful of counts. This chain connects TRBV6-6 to TRBJ1-2, with TRBD1 matching over 7 bases. Germline loops: CDR1 MNHNY, CDR2 SVGAGI (reference sequence). This CDR3 has 16 residues. Trimming at V came to 8 bases and at J to 3 bases, leaving 15 bases not matched to a gene. The CDR3 sequence is CASRNREGARHYGYTF. The CDR3 region has the DNA TGTGCCAGCCGCAACCGGGAGGGGGCGCGACACTATGGCTACACCTTC.

This clonotype appeared a few times. The V and J genes are TRBV6-1 and TRBJ2-5, with D maybe TRBD1 (5 bases). The germline gives CDR1 MNHNS, CDR2 SASEGT. V dropped 4 bases and J dropped 0 bases, with 9 bases sitting between them. CDR3 length equals 14 residues. The CDR3 DNA reads as TGTGCCAGCAGTGGGACATTGTACCAAGAGACCCAGTACTTC. Its translation: CASSGTLYQETQYF.

This clonotype is medium-sized in the sample. This chain links TRBV6-5 with TRBJ2-1; a weak D match, TRBD2 (5 bases). Per germline, CDR1 MNHEY and CDR2 SVGAGI. V gave up 0 bases and J gave up 2 bases, with 17 bases separating them. The CDR3 sequence is 18 residues long. The CDR3 DNA reads TGTGCCAGCAGTTACTCCAAGGGAGAGTGGGCTACCTACAATGAGCAGTTCTTC. Translated: CASSYSKGEWATYNEQFF.

This clonotype was observed a few times. V gene TRBV6-5 combines with J gene TRBJ1-4; D may be TRBD1 (5 bases). The CDR3 loop spans 12 amino acids. Germline V lookup: CDR1 MNHEY, CDR2 SVGAGI. Trimming left V 10 bases short and J 5 bases short, with 11 bases between. The DNA of the CDR3 is TGTGCCACCGGGGGGGGAAATGAAAAACTGTTTTTT. This sequence encodes CATGGGNEKLFF.

This clonotype was counted a few times. The chain uses TRBV5-1 and TRBJ1-2; TRBD1 matches at 7 bases. The V segment lost 3 bases and the J segment 7 bases; nucleotides outside the gene matches: 3. Per the germline V gene, CDR1 is SGHRS and CDR2 is YFSETQ. This CDR3 comprises 12 residues. The CDR3: CASSSGTVGYTF. CDR3 DNA: TGCGCCAGCAGCTCGGGGACAGTTGGCTACACCTTC.

A remark on this clonotype: Relative to the germline gene, one junction end is altered; a read error may explain this. This chain uses TRBV11-3 with TRBJ1-1; 9 bases fit TRBD1. Germline CDR1 and CDR2: SGHNT and YENEEA. CDR3 length: 17 residues. The chain's CDR3 is CASSFGTGWGRDTKAFF. The CDR3 bases are TGTGCCAGCAGCTTCGGGACAGGGTGGGGGAGGGACACTAAAGCTTTCTTT.

This clonotype was seen a handful of times. The chain joins TRBV6-1 to TRBJ2-7; D uncertain. Trimming removed 8 bases from V and 1 base from J, with 15 bases in between. Germline V gene sequence: CDR1 MNHNS, CDR2 SASEGT. The CDR3 covers 14 residues. The CDR3 region is CASRRTHTSYEQYF. Written as DNA, the CDR3 is TGTGCCAGCCGACGGACCCACACTTCCTACGAGCAGTACTTC.

The rearrangement links TRBV12-3 or TRBV12-4 to TRBJ2-1, with TRBD2 matching 7 bases. This CDR3 region has 14 residues. Trimming at V came to 4 bases and at J to 1 base, leaving 1 base not matched to a gene. In DNA form, the CDR3 reads TGTGCCAGCAGTTATAGCGGGTCCTACAATGAGCAGTTCTTC. The encoded protein is CASSYSGSYNEQFF.

This clonotype was recorded a few times. The junction and the germline gene differ at one end; a read error may be behind it. The chain has TRBV5-6 and TRBJ1-6; no clear D gene. Looked up from germline, CDR1 is SGHDT and CDR2 is YYEEEE. CDR3 length: 16 amino acids. The DNA for the CDR3 is TGCGCCAGCAGCTTGTCCTTAGGCTCCTATAATTCACCCCTCCACTTT. Translated: CASSLSLGSYNSPLHF.

In its sample, this clonotype ranks as medium-sized. The chain couples TRBV5-6 to TRBJ2-7, with TRBD2 as a possible D gene (5 bases). The germline CDR1 and CDR2 sequences are SGHDT and YYEEEE. This CDR3 region has 12 residues. V lost 4 bases, J lost 5 bases, and 10 bases lay in between. CDR3 sequence: CASSRTADEQYF. The CDR3, as DNA: TGTGCCAGCAGCCGGACTGCCGACGAGCAGTACTTC. Filled out from reference TRBV5-6 and TRBJ2-7, the complete variable domain reads DAGVTQSPTHLIKTRGQQVTLRCSPKSGHDTVSWYQQALGQGPQFIFQYYEEEERQRGNFPDRFSGHQFPNYSSELNVNALLLGDSALYLCASSRTADEQYFGPGTRLTVT.

This clonotype was detected a few times. V and J are TRBV6-5 and TRBJ1-2; D unresolved. This CDR3 region has 13 residues. Germline V lookup: CDR1 MNHEY, CDR2 SVGAGI. V shed 6 bases and J shed 0 bases, with 8 bases lying between them. CDR3 region: CASSRGPNYGYTF. The DNA for the CDR3 is TGTGCCAGCAGCCGAGGACCTAACTATGGCTACACCTTC.

This clonotype was recorded a few times. The J gene is TRBJ1-5, the V gene TRBV6-1; D perhaps matches TRBD1 (6 bases). This CDR3 spans 14 amino acids. V gave up 4 bases and J gave up 6 bases, with 13 bases separating them. In germline, CDR1 is MNHNS, CDR2 SASEGT. CDR3 region: CASSARGGGQPQHF. The CDR3 nucleotides read TGTGCCAGCAGTGCCCGAGGGGGGGGTCAGCCCCAGCATTTT.

This chain connects TRBV20-1 to TRBJ2-1, with TRBD2 identical over 7 bases. CDR3 size: 14 residues. The germline V gene encodes CDR1 DFQATT and CDR2 SNEGSKA (reference sequence). Trimming removed 6 bases from V and 4 bases from J; junction bases left unmatched: 9. The CDR3 loop reads CSAYTGLIYNEQFF. The CDR3 coding sequence is TGCAGTGCGTACACGGGACTAATTTACAATGAGCAGTTCTTC.

This clonotype was detected only a few times. The rearrangement uses TRBV10-3 and TRBJ2-1; TRBD1 aligns across 10 bases. This CDR3 contains 12 residues. CDR1 ENHRY and CDR2 SYGVKD come from the germline V gene. J lost 6 bases, V lost 10 bases, and 3 bases had no gene match. CDR3 sequence: CATGTGANEQFF. CDR3 coding DNA: TGTGCCACGGGGACAGGGGCCAATGAGCAGTTCTTC.

The CDR3 reads CATSDPGLAVYNEQFF. Written as DNA, the CDR3 is TGTGCCACCAGTGACCCGGGACTAGCGGTCTACAATGAGCAGTTCTTC. J is TRBJ2-1 and V is TRBV24-1, with 11 bases that match TRBD2. The CDR3 runs to 16 residues. CDR1 is KGHDR and CDR2 is SFDVKD in the germline V gene. J lost 3 bases, V lost 4 bases, and 4 bases had no gene match.

The CDR3: CASSSSGRTSYNEQFF. For the CDR3, the DNA is TGTGCCAGCAGCTCTAGCGGGAGGACCTCCTACAATGAGCAGTTCTTC. J is TRBJ2-1 and V is TRBV5-4; TRBD2 matches 11 bases. CDR1 is SGHNT, CDR2 YYREEE, per germline (reference sequence). This CDR3 spans 16 amino acids. Germline trimming cut 3 bases from V and 0 bases from J; bases unmatched to any gene: 2.

This clonotype appeared a few times. CDR3 loop: CASSLRGGGGTDTQYF. In nucleotides, the CDR3 is TGTGCCAGCAGTTTGCGAGGGGGAGGTGGCACAGATACGCAGTATTTT. The gene calls are TRBV12-3 or TRBV12-4 and TRBJ2-3; D assignment may be TRBD1 or TRBD2 (6 bases each). Trimming took 3 bases from V and 1 from J, leaving 14 bases between them. CDR3 length equals 16 residues.